This TCR beta chain was sequenced for a study of blood T cells in healthy people across ages. Study results and caveats: Diversity was estimated from one million T cells, and these estimates were considered underestimates.

The CDR3 extends over 16 amino acids. V lost 4 bases to trimming and J lost 11 bases; unmatched junction nucleotides: 13. Regarding this clonotype: As yet, its antigen is unknown.

PCR was performed a second time for about 6 to 12 cycles using a sample-barcoded 5' primer and a J-beta primer mix. A template-switch adaptor containing 12 random nucleotides labeled each cDNA molecule. In TCRdb, the 5' RACE reads were re-called with MiXCR into one record per CDR3 protein. The data hold fewer than 700,000 distinct CDR3 sequences, with more than 45% observed a single time. This chain connects TRBV12-3 or TRBV12-4 to TRBJ2-5, with 13 bases matching TRBD2. Sequenced: blood. The receptor was isolated from a man older than 75 in good health. The CDR3 bases are TGTGCCAGCAGTTCCCTGACTAGCGGGAGGATATATGAGCAGTACTTC. Amino acids: CASSSLTSGRIYEQYF.